One sample yielded the 10 T cell receptor beta chains listed below, sequenced in a study of blood T cell repertoires in COVID-19. Some clones are missing from TCRdb's copy, which holds only in-frame ones; the method was immunoSEQ multiplex PCR. The sample has about 25,000 clones, roughly 80% seen once. Sequenced: peripheral blood. The receptors were gathered from a woman of 80 years or more with acute or convalescent COVID-19.

The chain links TRBV12-5 to TRBJ1-5; D is unresolved. V lost 1 base, J lost 1 base, and 8 bases lay in between. This CDR3 has 15 amino acids. CDR1 and CDR2 from the germline V gene are LGHNT and FRNRAP. The CDR3 nucleotides read TGTGCTAGTGGTTTGGCCGGGATCAGCAATCAGCCCCAGCATTTT. It yields the protein CASGLAGISNQPQHF.

This chain connects TRBV2 to TRBJ1-1; 12 bases align to TRBD1. Trimming took 3 bases from V and 8 from J; bases not matched to a gene: 4. Germline lookup yields CDR1 SNHLY and CDR2 FYNNEI. CDR3 size: 14 residues. The CDR3 protein is CASSEGQGAEEAFF. The CDR3 nucleotides are TGTGCCAGCAGTGAGGGACAGGGGGCTGAGGAAGCTTTCTTT.

This chain uses TRBV9 with TRBJ1-4; TRBD1 matches at 9 bases. Trimming cost V 2 bases and J 7 bases; bases outside gene matches: 6. This CDR3 contains 15 residues. Looked up from germline, CDR1 is SGDLS and CDR2 is YYNGEE. CDR3 loop: CASSVGTGMSEKLFF. The DNA for the CDR3 is TGTGCCAGCAGCGTTGGGACAGGGATGAGTGAAAAACTGTTTTTT.

CDR3 amino acids: CASSTQLAGDNNEQFF. The CDR3 coding sequence is TGTGCCAGTAGTACCCAACTAGCGGGAGATAACAATGAGCAGTTCTTC. The genes are TRBV19 and TRBJ2-1, with 11 bases fitting TRBD2. This CDR3 region has 16 residues. The germline V gene encodes CDR1 LNHDA and CDR2 SQIVND (reference sequence). V trimming: 4 bases; J trimming: 5 bases; junction bases outside the gene matches: 7.

Details on this clone: Sequence at one end of the junction differs from germline and may be a read error. The rearrangement links TRBV9 to TRBJ1-4; possibly TRBD1 for D (5 bases). The CDR3 is 15 amino acids. Germline V gives CDR1 SGDLS, CDR2 YYNGEE. The CDR3 nucleotides are TGTGCCAGCAGCGTAGGGGGCCTCTCTAACGAAAAACTGTTTTTT. This encodes CASSVGGLSNEKLFF.

The DNA for the CDR3 is TGTGCCAGCAGCTTTCAGGGCCAAGAGACCCAGTACTTC. Its protein is CASSFQGQETQYF. The chain uses TRBV5-6 and TRBJ2-5; D perhaps matches TRBD1 (5 bases). The germline V gene has CDR1 SGHDT and CDR2 YYEEEE. CDR3 length: 13 residues. The V end lost 2 bases, the J end lost 1 base, and 6 bases lay between the germline ends.

A few counts support this clone. The chain joins TRBV29-1 to TRBJ1-3, with 9 bases aligning to TRBD1. With V trimmed by 7 bases and J by 0 bases, 10 bases remained unmatched. Germline values: CDR1 SQVTM, CDR2 ANQGSEA. The CDR3 sequence is 16 residues long. The CDR3 coding sequence is TGCAGCGCCAGGACAGGGGTTGGAAACTCTGGAAACACCATATATTTT. Amino acids: CSARTGVGNSGNTIYF. The whole variable domain, filled in from reference TRBV29-1 and TRBJ1-3, reads SAVISQKPSRDICQRGTSLTIQCQVDSQVTMMFWYRQQPGQSLTLIATANQGSEATYESGFVIDKFPISRPNLTFSTLTVSNMSPEDSSIYLCSARTGVGNSGNTIYFGEGSWLTVV.

The chain is built from TRBV24-1 and TRBJ1-2, with 7 bases fitting TRBD1. With 4 bases clipped from V and 9 bases from J, the junction kept 4 bases outside the gene matches. The CDR3 spans 12 residues. CDR1 is KGHDR and CDR2 is SFDVKD in the germline V gene. The CDR3 DNA reads as TGTGCCACCAGTGACACGGACAGGAGCTACACCTTC. It translates to CATSDTDRSYTF.

The chain employs TRBV29-1 and TRBJ1-5, with 8 bases aligning to TRBD1. The CDR3 spans 12 residues. With V trimmed by 6 bases and J by 5 bases, 3 bases remained unmatched. Looked up from germline, CDR1 is SQVTM and CDR2 is ANQGSEA. The CDR3 spells CSVKQGDQPQHF. The DNA of the CDR3 is TGCAGCGTAAAACAGGGGGATCAGCCCCAGCATTTT.

The chain uses TRBV5-4 and TRBJ1-6; D remains ambiguous. Trimming stripped 0 bases from V and 10 bases from J, with 14 bases between. Germline V lookup: CDR1 SGHNT, CDR2 YYREEE (reference sequence). The CDR3 contains 15 residues. CDR3 DNA sequence: TGTGCCAGCAGCTTGGGGAGCCAGGCGGGCTCACCCCTCCACTTT. Translated: CASSLGSQAGSPLHF.